The sequence of this TCR beta chain was determined in a study of blood T cell repertoires in COVID-19. The CDR3 extends over 12 amino acids. Germline CDR1 SGDLS, CDR2 YYNGEE. The germline V and J ends were trimmed by 2 bases and 8 bases, with 8 bases remaining between them. Assay: immunoSEQ multiplex PCR; the TCRdb copy retains only in-frame clones and omits some. The sample lists about 250,000 clones; approximately 90% were seen once. The sequence derives from a woman under 30 who had recovered from COVID-19. Sequencing was done on a sample of PBMCs or T cells enriched from blood (not recorded which). The chain links TRBV9 to TRBJ2-1; D not certain. The CDR3 spells CASSVRSDEQFF. The CDR3 DNA reads as TGTGCCAGCAGCGTCCGGTCGGATGAGCAGTTCTTC.